These T cell receptor beta chains were read from a single sample in a study of blood T cell repertoires in COVID-19. The data were produced by immunoSEQ multiplex PCR, yet TCRdb's version contains in-frame clones alone and is incomplete. Of around 62,000 clones in the sample, under 95% were seen once. Specimen: peripheral blood. The receptors originated from an older man with active COVID-19. Each CDR3 is given with its conserved first and last residue. The D gene is left open where the match is weak. The size of a clone is reported for some rows only, either as once, few or many, or as a class for expanded clones.

clone size,J gene,D gene,V gene,CDR3 protein,CDR3 DNA
NA,TRBJ1-5,TRBD1,TRBV19,CASSSRQGAEQPQHF,TGTGCCAGTAGTTCCCGACAGGGGGCCGAACAGCCCCAGCATTTT
NA,TRBJ2-3,NA,TRBV7-9,CASSSGFTDTQYF,TGTGCCAGCAGCTCCGGGTTCACAGATACGCAGTATTTT
NA,TRBJ2-5,TRBD2,TRBV7-6,CASSILGLAGGLETQYF,TGTGCCAGCAGCATCCTAGGACTAGCGGGGGGGCTAGAGACCCAGTACTTC
NA,TRBJ1-2,TRBD1,TRBV4-1,CASSQAPDRPLDGYTF,TGCGCCAGCAGCCAGGCACCGGACAGGCCCTTAGATGGCTACACCTTC
once,TRBJ1-1,NA,TRBV6-1,CASSEAAAGGFSEAFF,TGTGCCAGCAGTGAAGCGGCGGCGGGGGGCTTCAGTGAAGCTTTCTTT
NA,TRBJ1-4,NA,TRBV7-2,CASRGPSQEKLFF,TGTGCCAGCAGGGGGCCGAGCCAAGAAAAACTGTTTTTT
NA,TRBJ1-4,NA,TRBV9,CASSVGIRQTNEKLFF,TGTGCCAGCAGCGTAGGGATTAGACAGACTAATGAAAAACTGTTTTTT
NA,TRBJ2-5,TRBD2,TRBV6-5,CASSQGLAAETQYF,TGTGCCAGCAGTCAGGGACTAGCTGCAGAGACCCAGTACTTC
NA,TRBJ2-7,TRBD1,TRBV9,CASSVLGQGGEQYF,TGTGCCAGCAGCGTATTAGGACAGGGCGGCGAGCAGTACTTC
once,TRBJ1-2,NA,TRBV4-2,CASSQETRGNYGYTF,TGTGCCAGCAGCCAAGAGACCAGGGGAAACTATGGCTACACCTTC
NA,TRBJ2-3,TRBD2,TRBV24-1,CATSDKTSGRSDTQYF,TGTGCCACCAGTGACAAGACTAGCGGGCGATCAGATACGCAGTATTTT
few,TRBJ2-1,TRBD2,TRBV14,CASSQPGLVNEQFF,TGTGCCAGCAGCCAACCGGGACTAGTAAATGAGCAGTTCTTC
NA,TRBJ1-1,NA,TRBV23-1,CASSQSEKREAFF,TGCGCCAGCAGTCAATCGGAGAAGAGGGAAGCTTTCTTT
once,TRBJ2-1,TRBD2,TRBV19,CASSILASGGDEQFF,TGTGCCAGTAGTATATTGGCTAGCGGGGGCGATGAGCAGTTCTTC
once,TRBJ1-2,TRBD1,TRBV5-4,CASSAQGAGNGYTF,TGTGCCAGCAGCGCACAGGGGGCGGGCAATGGCTACACCTTC
few,TRBJ1-1,NA,TRBV2,CASAGETEAFF,TGTGCAAGCGCAGGGGAGACTGAAGCTTTCTTT
NA,TRBJ2-7,TRBD2,TRBV4-2,CASSARLAGGLGEQYF,TGTGCCAGCAGCGCCCGACTAGCGGGGGGCCTGGGGGAGCAGTACTTC
NA,TRBJ2-3,TRBD2,TRBV7-2,CASSILAGGTDTQYF,TGTGCCAGCAGTATACTAGCGGGGGGCACAGATACGCAGTATTTT
NA,TRBJ1-1,TRBD1,TRBV9,CASSVKGTGAPEAFF,TGTGCCAGCAGCGTAAAGGGGACAGGGGCTCCTGAAGCTTTCTTT
NA,TRBJ2-3,NA,TRBV9,CASSEPNTDTQYF,TGTGCCAGCAGCGAGCCCAACACAGATACGCAGTATTTT
NA,TRBJ1-5,TRBD1,TRBV6-5,CASSTNRGQQPQHF,TGTGCCAGCAGTACCAACAGGGGGCAACAGCCCCAGCATTTT
NA,TRBJ2-1,TRBD1,TRBV6-5,CASSRNRGRGNEQFF,TGTGCCAGCAGCCGCAACAGGGGAAGGGGCAATGAGCAGTTCTTC
once,TRBJ2-7,NA,TRBV5-1,CASSSGTSGEQYF,TGCGCCAGCAGCTCCGGGACATCCGGAGAGCAGTACTTC
NA,TRBJ2-1,NA,TRBV7-6,CASSLALEGYNEQFF,TGTGCCAGCAGCTTAGCCCTTGAGGGCTACAATGAGCAGTTCTTC
NA,TRBJ1-6,TRBD1,TRBV7-9,CASRPTGGVNSPLHF,TGTGCCAGCAGGCCGACAGGGGGCGTTAATTCACCCCTCCACTTT
NA,TRBJ2-2,NA,TRBV6-1,CASSESSGRYYTGELFF,TGTGCCAGCAGTGAATCTTCAGGCAGATACTACACCGGGGAGCTGTTTTTT
NA,TRBJ2-1,TRBD2,TRBV10-3,CAITSGVSGGHEQFF,TGTGCCATCACATCGGGGGTCAGCGGGGGTCATGAGCAGTTCTTC
NA,TRBJ2-3,NA,TRBV2,CASTPTTGSFVADTQYF,TGTGCCAGCACCCCCACTACAGGGAGCTTTGTCGCAGATACGCAGTATTTT
NA,TRBJ1-1,NA,TRBV7-2,CASSLGQATEAFF,TGTGCCAGCAGCTTAGGCCAGGCCACTGAAGCTTTCTTT
once,TRBJ2-3,TRBD1,TRBV10-2,CASMRGQVTDTQYF,TGCGCCAGCATGAGGGGACAGGTGACAGATACGCAGTATTTT
NA,TRBJ2-7,NA,TRBV6-1,CASSEVGEQYF,TGTGCCAGCAGTGAAGTCGGCGAGCAGTACTTC
NA,TRBJ1-6,NA,TRBV5-1,CASRDTSNSPLHF,TGCGCCAGCCGGGACACCTCAAATTCACCCCTCCACTTT
NA,TRBJ2-3,TRBD2,TRBV6-4,CASSRSAGEFTDTQYF,TGTGCCAGCAGTAGATCAGCGGGGGAATTCACAGATACGCAGTATTTT
NA,TRBJ1-1,NA,TRBV27,CASSPTPGVANTEAFF,TGTGCCAGCAGTCCAACCCCCGGGGTGGCGAACACTGAAGCTTTCTTT
NA,TRBJ2-1,NA,TRBV4-1,CASSHRSSEQFF,TGCGCCAGCAGCCATCGATCCAGTGAGCAGTTCTTC
NA,TRBJ1-2,TRBD1,TRBV6-5,CASSYSGTGNYGYTF,TGTGCCAGCAGTTACTCCGGGACAGGGAACTATGGCTACACCTTC
few,TRBJ2-7,NA,TRBV5-5,CASSDGPNDEQYF,TGTGCCAGCAGCGATGGCCCGAACGACGAGCAGTACTTC
NA,TRBJ2-7,NA,TRBV7-9,CASSLRQGSTYEQYF,TGTGCCAGCAGCTTAAGGCAGGGATCCACCTACGAGCAGTACTTC